These 5 T cell receptor beta chains came from one sample sequenced in a study of Tregs in tolerant kidney transplant recipients. Here immunoSEQ multiplex PCR was the method, and the copy in TCRdb shows in-frame clones only, minus some. Of 98,000 or so clones in the sample, about 90% were seen once. This material consisted of CD4+ T cells from blood, taken before the transplant. Receptors were obtained from a human donor who received a combined kidney and bone marrow transplant.

The chain uses TRBV7-9 and TRBJ2-7; TRBD1 is a possible D gene (5 bases). Per the germline V gene, CDR1 is SEHNR and CDR2 is FQNEAQ (reference sequence). The CDR3 sequence is 14 residues long. The ends were cut back, 2 bases at V and 0 bases at J, with 8 bases in the middle. The CDR3 bases are TGTGCCAGCAGCTTAAGAGACAGCTCCTACGAGCAGTACTTC. Translated, it gives CASSLRDSSYEQYF.

The chain is built from TRBV28 and TRBJ1-1; a possible D gene is TRBD1 (6 bases). Germline V gene lookup returns CDR1 MDHEN and CDR2 SYDVKM. CDR3 size: 16 residues. Trimming stripped 4 bases from V and 5 bases from J, with 20 bases between. This CDR3 is CASSSPTGHGGTEAFF. The CDR3 region has the DNA TGTGCCAGCAGTTCGCCAACAGGGCATGGGGGAACTGAAGCTTTCTTT.

This chain links TRBV28 with TRBJ1-6; D remains unclear. This CDR3 contains 12 residues. V shed 4 bases and J shed 8 bases, with 6 bases lying between them. Germline CDR1 MDHEN, CDR2 SYDVKM. This chain's CDR3 is CASSSPDSPLHF. The CDR3 nucleotides read TGTGCCAGCAGTTCCCCCGATTCACCCCTCCACTTT.

V usage is TRBV14 and J usage is TRBJ1-1; TRBD1 aligns across 7 bases. The germline V gene encodes CDR1 SGHDN and CDR2 FVKESK. Germline trimming cut 4 bases from V and 3 bases from J; bases unmatched to any gene: 2. The CDR3 is made up of 13 amino acids. The CDR3 spells CASSPGQHTEAFF. The CDR3 region has the DNA TGTGCCAGCAGCCCGGGACAGCACACTGAAGCTTTCTTT. Filled out from reference TRBV14 and TRBJ1-1, the complete variable domain reads EAGVTQFPSHSVIEKGQTVTLRCDPISGHDNLYWYRRVMGKEIKFLLHFVKESKQDESGMPNNRFLAERTGGTYSTLKVQPAELEDSGVYFCASSPGQHTEAFFGQGTRLTVV.

This rearrangement joins TRBV2 to TRBJ1-2, with D uncertain. V gave up 6 bases and J gave up 0 bases, with 2 bases separating them. CDR1 is SNHLY, CDR2 FYNNEI, per germline. The CDR3 loop spans 11 amino acids. CDR3 in DNA: TGTGCCAGCAGCTCTAACTATGGCTACACCTTC. This encodes CASSSNYGYTF.